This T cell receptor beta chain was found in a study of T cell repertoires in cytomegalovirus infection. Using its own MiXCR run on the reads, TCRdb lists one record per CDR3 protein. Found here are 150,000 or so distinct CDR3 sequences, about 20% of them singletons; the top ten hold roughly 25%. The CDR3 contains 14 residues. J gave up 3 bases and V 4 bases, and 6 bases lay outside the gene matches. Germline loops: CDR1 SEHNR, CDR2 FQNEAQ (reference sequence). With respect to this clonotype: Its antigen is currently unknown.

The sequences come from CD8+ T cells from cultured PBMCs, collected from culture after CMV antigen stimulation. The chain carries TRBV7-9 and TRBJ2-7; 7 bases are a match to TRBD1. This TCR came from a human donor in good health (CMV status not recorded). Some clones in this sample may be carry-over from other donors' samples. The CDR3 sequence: CASSWDSQIYEQYF. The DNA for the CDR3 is TGTGCCAGCAGCTGGGACAGCCAAATCTACGAGCAGTACTTC.